One sample yielded the 2 T cell receptor beta chains listed below, sequenced in a study of tumor-infiltrating lymphocytes in primary liver carcinoma. Co-extracted RNA and DNA came from roughly 20-30 mg of unsorted bulk tissue. Making TCR beta cDNA involved approximately 0.5 ug total RNA and a constant-region primer. A slightly modified ARM-PCR protocol with three nested multiplex PCR rounds produced these TCR beta libraries. The opening two PCR rounds, nine to eleven cycles each, paired TRBV1-TRBV30 forward primers with a C-beta reverse primer. One entry per CDR3 protein results from TCRdb running MiXCR on the multiplex PCR reads. The sample yields around 29,000 distinct CDR3 sequences, 60% to 80% seen once. Sequencing was carried out using liver tumor tissue from sampling region 3. Subset defined: tumor region T3, left-lateral pole. Receptors were obtained from a young woman with primary liver carcinoma and hepatitis B virus infection.

For this clonotype: Since no conserved phenylalanine or tryptophan closes the CDR3, a read error is the likely cause. Because the CDR3's place on the DNA is in doubt, the DNA is left out and the CDR3 is given as listed by TCRdb. This sequence joins TRBV4-3 and TRBJ2-1. Including both end residues, the CDR3 is 14 amino acids long. Germline CDR1 and CDR2: LGHNA and YSLEER. CDR3 sequence: CAGSHTELVNEQLI.

On this clonotype: The junction differs from germline at one of its ends, possibly a read error. The chain couples TRBV30 to TRBJ2-7, with TRBD1 matching 8 bases. CDR3 length: 15 residues. Germline CDR1 GTSNPN, CDR2 SVGIG (reference sequence). The CDR3 protein is CTWSPYRGAAYEQYF. The CDR3 nucleotides are TGTACCTGGAGTCCCTACAGGGGGGCCGCCTACGAGCAGTACTTC.